This is a list of T cell receptor beta chains from one sample in a study of glioma-infiltrating T cells after dendritic cell vaccination. Assay: immunoSEQ multiplex PCR; the TCRdb copy retains only in-frame clones and omits some. The sample holds over 70,000 clones; about four fifths are singletons and the top ten take 2.1%. The sequenced sample was blood, obtained before dendritic cell vaccination. The receptors derive from a human donor with glioblastoma. CDR3s include the opening cysteine and the closing phenylalanine or tryptophan. D genes are given only for firm matches. Clone sizes are given selectively: once, few, many, or a class where the clone is expanded.

abundance: -
j_gene: TRBJ2-3
d_gene: TRBD2
v_gene: TRBV5-1
CDR3nt: TGCGCCAGCAGCAGGGGGACTAGCTCCACAGATACGCAGTATTTT
CDR3aa: CASSRGTSSTDTQYF

abundance: few
j_gene: TRBJ2-2
d_gene: TRBD1
v_gene: TRBV6-5
CDR3nt: TGTGCCAGCAGTTACCAGGGGGCGGTCACCGGGGAGCTGTTTTTT
CDR3aa: CASSYQGAVTGELFF

abundance: -
j_gene: TRBJ2-2
d_gene: -
v_gene: TRBV7-6
CDR3nt: TGTGCCAGCAGCTTGGGGGGGCACAACTCCGGGGAGCTGTTTTTT
CDR3aa: CASSLGGHNSGELFF

abundance: -
j_gene: TRBJ2-1
d_gene: TRBD1
v_gene: TRBV18
CDR3nt: TGTGCCAGCTCCCTTCAGGGACAGGGCGATGAGCAGTTCTTC
CDR3aa: CASSLQGQGDEQFF

abundance: -
j_gene: TRBJ1-5
d_gene: TRBD1
v_gene: TRBV6-6
CDR3nt: TGTGCCAGCGCGGGCGGGACAGGGGCGATGTGGCAGCCCCAGCATTTT
CDR3aa: CASAGGTGAMWQPQHF

abundance: -
j_gene: TRBJ2-5
d_gene: TRBD1
v_gene: TRBV18
CDR3nt: TGTGCCAGCTCACCCGGGACAGGGCTAGGAGAGACCCAGTACTTC
CDR3aa: CASSPGTGLGETQYF

abundance: -
j_gene: TRBJ2-3
d_gene: TRBD2
v_gene: TRBV4-1
CDR3nt: TGCGCCAGCAGCCAAGAGTTGCGGGGGAGCACAGATACGCAGTATTTT
CDR3aa: CASSQELRGSTDTQYF

abundance: -
j_gene: TRBJ2-5
d_gene: TRBD2
v_gene: TRBV2
CDR3nt: TGTGCCAGCAGTGATAGCGGGCGTTTCCAAGAGACCCAGTACTTC
CDR3aa: CASSDSGRFQETQYF

abundance: once
j_gene: TRBJ2-3
d_gene: TRBD2
v_gene: TRBV5-6
CDR3nt: TGTGCCAGCAGCTTGGACGGGGGGTACGGAAATACGCAGTATTTT
CDR3aa: CASSLDGGYGNTQYF

abundance: -
j_gene: TRBJ2-5
d_gene: TRBD2
v_gene: TRBV5-1
CDR3nt: TGCGCCAGCAGCCCAACTAGCGGTGACTACCAAGAGACCCAGTACTTC
CDR3aa: CASSPTSGDYQETQYF

abundance: -
j_gene: TRBJ2-5
d_gene: TRBD1
v_gene: TRBV5-4
CDR3nt: TGTGCCAGCAGCCGATGGACAGGGGAAGAGACCCAGTACTTC
CDR3aa: CASSRWTGEETQYF

abundance: -
j_gene: TRBJ2-3
d_gene: -
v_gene: TRBV25-1
CDR3nt: TGTGCCAGCAGCGCCCACCCCCCGACAAAAGATACGCAGTATTTT
CDR3aa: CASSAHPPTKDTQYF

abundance: -
j_gene: TRBJ2-7
d_gene: TRBD2
v_gene: TRBV5-1
CDR3nt: TGCGCCAGCAGGCCCCTGACTAGCACGACGTTGAGCGAGCAGTACTTC
CDR3aa: CASRPLTSTTLSEQYF

abundance: -
j_gene: TRBJ1-2
d_gene: -
v_gene: TRBV28
CDR3nt: TGTGCCAGTCCGATTCCGGGGATCGATGGCTACACCTTC
CDR3aa: CASPIPGIDGYTF

abundance: -
j_gene: TRBJ2-7
d_gene: TRBD1
v_gene: TRBV5-1
CDR3nt: TGCGCCAGCAGCTTGGACAGGGGCTTGAACGAGCAGTACTTC
CDR3aa: CASSLDRGLNEQYF

abundance: -
j_gene: TRBJ2-4
d_gene: TRBD2
v_gene: TRBV6-5
CDR3nt: TGTGCCAGCAATCGCGGGGGGGCGGGCAAAAACATTCAGTACTTC
CDR3aa: CASNRGGAGKNIQYF

abundance: medium-sized
j_gene: TRBJ1-3
d_gene: TRBD1
v_gene: TRBV9
CDR3nt: TGTGCCAGCAGCGCTAGACAGGGTGGCTCTGGAAACACCATATATTTT
CDR3aa: CASSARQGGSGNTIYF

abundance: once
j_gene: TRBJ1-1
d_gene: -
v_gene: TRBV2
CDR3nt: TGTGCCAGCAGCGAACAGGGGAACACTGAAGCTTTCTTT
CDR3aa: CASSEQGNTEAFF

abundance: -
j_gene: TRBJ2-1
d_gene: TRBD1
v_gene: TRBV5-1
CDR3nt: TGCGCCAGCAGACCGGGGACAGGGCACAATGAGCAGTTCTTC
CDR3aa: CASRPGTGHNEQFF

abundance: once
j_gene: TRBJ1-3
d_gene: -
v_gene: TRBV5-1
CDR3nt: TGCGCCAGCAGCTTGGCCTCCACAGGGAACTCTGGAAACACCATATATTTT
CDR3aa: CASSLASTGNSGNTIYF

abundance: -
j_gene: TRBJ2-2
d_gene: TRBD1
v_gene: TRBV9
CDR3nt: TGTGCCAGCAGCGTAGACTCAGGGGGTTACGCCGGGGAGCTGTTTTTT
CDR3aa: CASSVDSGGYAGELFF

abundance: -
j_gene: TRBJ2-1
d_gene: TRBD1
v_gene: TRBV10-3
CDR3nt: TGTGCCATCAGTGGTGCGGACAGGGGAGGAAATGAGCAGTTCTTC
CDR3aa: CAISGADRGGNEQFF

abundance: -
j_gene: TRBJ2-1
d_gene: -
v_gene: TRBV30
CDR3nt: TGTGCCTGGAGTCCGACAGCCGAATACAATGAGCAGTTCTTC
CDR3aa: CAWSPTAEYNEQFF

abundance: -
j_gene: TRBJ1-3
d_gene: -
v_gene: TRBV6-1
CDR3nt: TGTGCGGGGCAGGGCCAGTCCGGAAACACCATATATTTT
CDR3aa: CAGQGQSGNTIYF

abundance: -
j_gene: TRBJ2-3
d_gene: -
v_gene: TRBV6-4
CDR3nt: TGTGCCAGCAGTGTAACCGGGACTTCTGCGGCAGATACGCAGTATTTT
CDR3aa: CASSVTGTSAADTQYF

abundance: -
j_gene: TRBJ2-1
d_gene: TRBD2
v_gene: TRBV18
CDR3nt: TGTGCCAGCTCATCCGGGACTAGCGGGGGATACAATGAGCAGTTCTTC
CDR3aa: CASSSGTSGGYNEQFF

abundance: -
j_gene: TRBJ2-3
d_gene: -
v_gene: TRBV10-1
CDR3nt: TGCGCCAGCAGTGATTCGGGGAATACGCAGTATTTT
CDR3aa: CASSDSGNTQYF

abundance: -
j_gene: TRBJ2-7
d_gene: TRBD2
v_gene: TRBV7-2
CDR3nt: TGTGCCAGCAGCCGAACCGGAGCTAGCGGGGTAAAGGGCGACGAGCAGTACTTC
CDR3aa: CASSRTGASGVKGDEQYF

abundance: -
j_gene: TRBJ2-5
d_gene: TRBD2
v_gene: TRBV19
CDR3nt: TGTGCCAGTAGTATGGCGGGGGGGCGTGGAGAGACCCAGTACTTC
CDR3aa: CASSMAGGRGETQYF

abundance: once
j_gene: TRBJ2-5
d_gene: TRBD2
v_gene: TRBV5-4
CDR3nt: TGTGCCAGCAGCCCCAAGGGGGGACTAGCGGGGCAAGAGACCCAGTACTTC
CDR3aa: CASSPKGGLAGQETQYF

abundance: once
j_gene: TRBJ2-2
d_gene: -
v_gene: TRBV9
CDR3nt: TGTGCCAGCAGCGTAGAATCGGGAGCCGGGGAGCTGTTTTTT
CDR3aa: CASSVESGAGELFF

abundance: -
j_gene: TRBJ1-2
d_gene: TRBD1
v_gene: TRBV5-1
CDR3nt: TGCGCCAGCAGCTTGGGGGACAGTGTGGTATATGGCTACACCTTC
CDR3aa: CASSLGDSVVYGYTF

abundance: -
j_gene: TRBJ2-3
d_gene: -
v_gene: TRBV5-1
CDR3nt: TGCGCCAGCAGCTTGGCGAGCGACGGCCTCACAGATACGCAGTATTTT
CDR3aa: CASSLASDGLTDTQYF

abundance: -
j_gene: TRBJ2-5
d_gene: TRBD2
v_gene: TRBV10-3
CDR3nt: TGTGCCATCAGTGCGGGTAGCGGGGGGCAAGAGACCCAGTACTTC
CDR3aa: CAISAGSGGQETQYF

abundance: -
j_gene: TRBJ2-2
d_gene: TRBD2
v_gene: TRBV9
CDR3nt: TGTGCCAGCAGCCCCCGGACTAGCGGGGGGCCGATCACCGGGGAGCTGTTTTTT
CDR3aa: CASSPRTSGGPITGELFF

abundance: -
j_gene: TRBJ2-2
d_gene: TRBD1
v_gene: TRBV2
CDR3nt: TGTGCCAGCAGTCCCCTCGGACAGGGGTACGGGGAGCTGTTTTTT
CDR3aa: CASSPLGQGYGELFF

abundance: -
j_gene: TRBJ1-5
d_gene: -
v_gene: TRBV6-5
CDR3nt: TGTGCCAGCAGGTCGAGCAATCAGCCCCAGCATTTT
CDR3aa: CASRSSNQPQHF

abundance: -
j_gene: TRBJ2-1
d_gene: TRBD2
v_gene: TRBV30
CDR3nt: TGTGCCTGGAGTGTAGATATTAGCGGGAGGAATGAGCAGTTCTTC
CDR3aa: CAWSVDISGRNEQFF

abundance: -
j_gene: TRBJ1-3
d_gene: -
v_gene: TRBV9
CDR3nt: TGTGCCAGCAGCGCGGCGGCTGGAAACACCATATATTTT
CDR3aa: CASSAAAGNTIYF

abundance: -
j_gene: TRBJ2-7
d_gene: -
v_gene: TRBV6-1
CDR3nt: TGTGCCAGCAGTGCGGCCTACGAGCAGTACTTC
CDR3aa: CASSAAYEQYF

abundance: -
j_gene: TRBJ1-2
d_gene: -
v_gene: TRBV5-1
CDR3nt: TGCGCCAGCAGCTCAAGCGGCGGCTACACCTTC
CDR3aa: CASSSSGGYTF

abundance: once
j_gene: TRBJ1-5
d_gene: -
v_gene: TRBV25-1
CDR3nt: TGTGCCAGCAGTGATGGGGCTCATCAGCCCCAGCATTTT
CDR3aa: CASSDGAHQPQHF